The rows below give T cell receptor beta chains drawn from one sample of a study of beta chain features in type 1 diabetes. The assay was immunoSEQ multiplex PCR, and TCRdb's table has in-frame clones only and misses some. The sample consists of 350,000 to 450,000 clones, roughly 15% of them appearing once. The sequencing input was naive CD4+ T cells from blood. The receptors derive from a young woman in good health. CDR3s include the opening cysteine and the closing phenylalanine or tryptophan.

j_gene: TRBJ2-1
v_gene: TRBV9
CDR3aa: CASSVVPSGFNEQFF

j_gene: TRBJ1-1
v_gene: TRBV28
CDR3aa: CASSLARTEAFF

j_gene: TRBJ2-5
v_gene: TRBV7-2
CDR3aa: CASSLDTRAVQETQYF

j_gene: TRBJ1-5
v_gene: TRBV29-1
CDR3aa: CSVEVGNQPQHF

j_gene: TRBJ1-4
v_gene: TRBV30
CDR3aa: CASPGQSVNRLFF

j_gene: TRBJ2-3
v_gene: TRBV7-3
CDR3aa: CASSPGAGADTQYF

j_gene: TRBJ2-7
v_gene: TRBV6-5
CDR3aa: CASSLRVLYEQYF

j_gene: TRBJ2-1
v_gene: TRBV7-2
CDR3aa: CASSSLYGTSGLF

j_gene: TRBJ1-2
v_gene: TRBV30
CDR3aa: CAWSVRNAGLYGYTF

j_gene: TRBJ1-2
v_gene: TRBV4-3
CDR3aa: CASSHGSYGYTF

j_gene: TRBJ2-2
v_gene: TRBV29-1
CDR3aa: CSADRGAGELFF

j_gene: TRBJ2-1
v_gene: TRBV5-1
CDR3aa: CASSSRTSGRGNEQFF

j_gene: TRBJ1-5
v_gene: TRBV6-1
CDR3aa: CASGRTGASNQPQHF

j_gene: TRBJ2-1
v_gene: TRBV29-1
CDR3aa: CSVVAGGSGSSYNEQFF

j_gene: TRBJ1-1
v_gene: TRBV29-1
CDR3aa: CSGGTSNTEAFF

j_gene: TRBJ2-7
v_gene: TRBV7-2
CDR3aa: CASSPSGGTNYEQYF

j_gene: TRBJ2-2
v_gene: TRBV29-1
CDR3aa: CSVSGRMSGELFF

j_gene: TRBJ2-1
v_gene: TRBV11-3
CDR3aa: CASSLDLGREQFF

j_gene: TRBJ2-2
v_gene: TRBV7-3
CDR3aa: CASRSGGSTGELFF

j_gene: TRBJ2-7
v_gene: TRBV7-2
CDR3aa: CASSLGTSGASYEQYF

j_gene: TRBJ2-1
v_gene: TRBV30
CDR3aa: CAWSADSGNNEQFF

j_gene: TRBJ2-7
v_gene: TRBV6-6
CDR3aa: CASSYSDSTAYEQYF

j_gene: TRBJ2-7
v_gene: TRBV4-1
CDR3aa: CASSSGQRINEQYF

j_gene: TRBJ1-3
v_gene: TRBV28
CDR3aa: CAGRAGGSGNTIYF